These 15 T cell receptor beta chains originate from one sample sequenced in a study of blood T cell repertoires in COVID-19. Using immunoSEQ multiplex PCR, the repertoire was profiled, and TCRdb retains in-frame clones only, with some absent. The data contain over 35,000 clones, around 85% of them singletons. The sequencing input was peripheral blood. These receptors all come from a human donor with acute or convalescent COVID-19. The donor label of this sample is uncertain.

CDR3 amino acids: CASSFSTYSVNEQFF. The CDR3 DNA sequence: TGTGCCAGCAGCTTTAGCACGTACTCCGTCAATGAGCAGTTCTTC. The V gene is TRBV7-8, the J gene TRBJ2-1; D gene unclear. The CDR3 totals 15 residues. Deletions cut 3 bases from V and 6 bases from J, with 15 bases between. The germline gives CDR1 SGHVS, CDR2 FQNEAQ.

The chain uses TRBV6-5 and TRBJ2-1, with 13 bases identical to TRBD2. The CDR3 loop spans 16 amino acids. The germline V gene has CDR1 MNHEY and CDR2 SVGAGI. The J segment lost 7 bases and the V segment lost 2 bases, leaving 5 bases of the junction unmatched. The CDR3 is CASSYQGLAGSNEQFF. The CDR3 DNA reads TGTGCCAGCAGTTACCAGGGACTAGCGGGAAGTAATGAGCAGTTCTTC.

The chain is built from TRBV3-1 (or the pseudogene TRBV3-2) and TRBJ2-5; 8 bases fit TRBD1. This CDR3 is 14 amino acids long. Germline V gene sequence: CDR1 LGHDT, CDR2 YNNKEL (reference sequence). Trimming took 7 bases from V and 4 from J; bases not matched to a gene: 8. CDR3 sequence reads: CASKKGTGRETQYF. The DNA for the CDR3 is TGTGCCAGCAAGAAAGGGACAGGAAGAGAGACCCAGTACTTC.

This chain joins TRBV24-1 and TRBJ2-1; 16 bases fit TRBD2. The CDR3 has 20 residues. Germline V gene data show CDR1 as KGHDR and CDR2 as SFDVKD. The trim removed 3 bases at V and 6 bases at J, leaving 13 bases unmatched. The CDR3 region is CATSDPRGLAGGKTLNEQFF. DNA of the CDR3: TGTGCCACCAGTGATCCTCGGGGACTAGCGGGAGGGAAAACACTCAATGAGCAGTTCTTC.

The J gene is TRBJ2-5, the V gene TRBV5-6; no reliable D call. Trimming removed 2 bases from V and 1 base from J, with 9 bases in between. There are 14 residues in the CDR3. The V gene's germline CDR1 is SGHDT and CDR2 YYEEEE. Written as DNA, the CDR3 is TGTGCCAGCAGCTTTTTTGGCCCCCAAGAGACCCAGTACTTC. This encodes CASSFFGPQETQYF.

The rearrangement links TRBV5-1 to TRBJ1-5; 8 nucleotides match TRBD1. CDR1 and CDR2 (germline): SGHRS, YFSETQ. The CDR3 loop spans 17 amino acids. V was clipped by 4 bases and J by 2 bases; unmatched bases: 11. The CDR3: CASSPGQGRDGNQPQHF. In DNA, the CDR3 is TGCGCCAGCAGCCCCGGACAGGGAAGGGATGGCAATCAGCCCCAGCATTTT. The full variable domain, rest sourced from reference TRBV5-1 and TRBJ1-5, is KAGVTQTPRYLIKTRGQQVTLSCSPISGHRSVSWYQQTPGQGLQFLFEYFSETQRNKGNFPGRFSGRQFSNSRSEMNVSTLELGDSALYLCASSPGQGRDGNQPQHFGDGTRLSIL.

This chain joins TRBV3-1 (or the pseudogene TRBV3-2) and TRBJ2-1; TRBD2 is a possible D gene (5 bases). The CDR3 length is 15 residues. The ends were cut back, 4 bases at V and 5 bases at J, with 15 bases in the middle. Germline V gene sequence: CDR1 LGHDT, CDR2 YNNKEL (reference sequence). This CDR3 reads CASSPYEDLNNEQFF. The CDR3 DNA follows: TGTGCCAGCAGCCCCTACGAGGACTTAAACAATGAGCAGTTCTTC.

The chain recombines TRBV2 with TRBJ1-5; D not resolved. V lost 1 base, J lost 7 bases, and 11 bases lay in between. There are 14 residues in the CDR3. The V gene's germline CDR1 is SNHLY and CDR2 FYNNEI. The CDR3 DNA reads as TGTGCCAGCAGTGAAGAGGTGGGCCGACAGCCCCAGCATTTT. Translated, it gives CASSEEVGRQPQHF. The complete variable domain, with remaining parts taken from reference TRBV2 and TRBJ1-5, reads EPEVTQTPSHQVTQMGQEVILRCVPISNHLYFYWYRQILGQKVEFLVSFYNNEISEKSEIFDDQFSVERPDGSNFTLKIRSTKLEDSAMYFCASSEEVGRQPQHFGDGTRLSIL.

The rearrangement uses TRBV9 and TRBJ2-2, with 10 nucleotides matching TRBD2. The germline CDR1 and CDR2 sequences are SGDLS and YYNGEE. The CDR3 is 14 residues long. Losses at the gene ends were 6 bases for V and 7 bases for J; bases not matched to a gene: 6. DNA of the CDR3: TGTGCCAGCAATCTAGCGGGGGAGAGCGGGGAGCTGTTTTTT. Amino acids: CASNLAGESGELFF.

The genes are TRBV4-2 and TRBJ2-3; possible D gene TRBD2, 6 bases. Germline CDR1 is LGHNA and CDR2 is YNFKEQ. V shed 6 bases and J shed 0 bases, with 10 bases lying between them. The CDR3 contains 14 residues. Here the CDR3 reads CASRQRGSTDTQYF. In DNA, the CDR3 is TGTGCCAGCAGACAACGGGGGAGCACAGATACGCAGTATTTT.

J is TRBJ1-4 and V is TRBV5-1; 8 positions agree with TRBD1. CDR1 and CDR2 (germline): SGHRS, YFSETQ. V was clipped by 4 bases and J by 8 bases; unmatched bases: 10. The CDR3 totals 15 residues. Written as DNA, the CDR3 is TGCGCCAGCAGCGAGACAGGGGACCCCTCCGAAAAACTGTTTTTT. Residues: CASSETGDPSEKLFF.

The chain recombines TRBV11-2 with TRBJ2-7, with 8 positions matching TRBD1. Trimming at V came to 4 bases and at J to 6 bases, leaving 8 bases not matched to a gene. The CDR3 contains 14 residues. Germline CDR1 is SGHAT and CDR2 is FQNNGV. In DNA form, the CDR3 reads TGTGCCAGCAGCTGGGGGACAGGACGGGTCGAGCAGTACTTC. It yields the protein CASSWGTGRVEQYF.

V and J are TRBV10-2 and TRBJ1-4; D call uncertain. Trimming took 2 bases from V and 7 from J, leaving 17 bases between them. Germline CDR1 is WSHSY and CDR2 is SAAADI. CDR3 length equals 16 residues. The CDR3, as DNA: TGCGCCAGCAGTGAGAAGTCCACGGGGTCTCGTGAAAAACTGTTTTTT. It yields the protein CASSEKSTGSREKLFF.

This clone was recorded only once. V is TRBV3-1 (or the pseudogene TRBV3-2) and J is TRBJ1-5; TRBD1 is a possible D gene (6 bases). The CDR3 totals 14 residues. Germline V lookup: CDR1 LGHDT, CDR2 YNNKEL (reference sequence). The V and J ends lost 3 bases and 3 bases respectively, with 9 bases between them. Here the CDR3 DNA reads TGTGCCAGCAGCCAGAGGGGGACCAATCAGCCCCAGCATTTT. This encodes CASSQRGTNQPQHF.

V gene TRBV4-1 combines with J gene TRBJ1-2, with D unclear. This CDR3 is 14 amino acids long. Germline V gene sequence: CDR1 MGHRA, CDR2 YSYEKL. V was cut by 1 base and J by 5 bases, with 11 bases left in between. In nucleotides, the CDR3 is TGCGCCAGCAGCCAAGGGTTGGAGGTGTATGGCTACACCTTC. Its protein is CASSQGLEVYGYTF.